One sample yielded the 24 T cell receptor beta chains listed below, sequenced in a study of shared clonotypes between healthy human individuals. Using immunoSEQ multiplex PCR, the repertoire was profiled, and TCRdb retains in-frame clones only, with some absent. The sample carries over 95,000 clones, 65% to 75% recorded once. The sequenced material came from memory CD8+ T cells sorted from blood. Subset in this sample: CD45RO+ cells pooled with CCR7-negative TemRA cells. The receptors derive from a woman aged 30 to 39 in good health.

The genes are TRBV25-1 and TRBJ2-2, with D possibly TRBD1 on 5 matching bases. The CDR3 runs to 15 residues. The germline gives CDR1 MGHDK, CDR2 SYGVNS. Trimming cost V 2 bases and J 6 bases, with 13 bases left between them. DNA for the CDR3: TGTGCCAGCAGTGAACAGGGCGGAAACTCCGGGGAGCTGTTTTTT. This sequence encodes CASSEQGGNSGELFF. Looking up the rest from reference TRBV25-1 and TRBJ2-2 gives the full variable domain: EADIYQTPRYLVIGTGKKITLECSQTMGHDKMYWYQQDPGMELHLIHYSYGVNSTEKGDLSSESTVSRIRTEHFPLTLESARPSHTSQYLCASSEQGGNSGELFFGEGSRLTVL.

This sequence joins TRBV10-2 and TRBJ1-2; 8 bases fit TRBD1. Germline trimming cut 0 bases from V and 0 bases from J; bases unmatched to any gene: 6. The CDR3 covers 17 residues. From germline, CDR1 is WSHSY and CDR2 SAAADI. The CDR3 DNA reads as TGCGCCAGCAGTGAGTCGAAAGGACAGGGTCCTAACTATGGCTACACCTTC. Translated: CASSESKGQGPNYGYTF.

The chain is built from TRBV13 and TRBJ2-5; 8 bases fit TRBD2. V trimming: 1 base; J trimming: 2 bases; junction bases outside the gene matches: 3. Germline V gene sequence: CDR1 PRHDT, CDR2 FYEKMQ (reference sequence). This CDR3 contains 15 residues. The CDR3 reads CASSLALAGQETQYF. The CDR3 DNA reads TGTGCCAGCAGCTTAGCCCTAGCGGGTCAAGAGACCCAGTACTTC.

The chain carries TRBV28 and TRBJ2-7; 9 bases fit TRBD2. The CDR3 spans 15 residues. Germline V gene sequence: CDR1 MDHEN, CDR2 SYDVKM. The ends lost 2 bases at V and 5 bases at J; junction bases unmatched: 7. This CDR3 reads CASSLGAGGSDEQYF. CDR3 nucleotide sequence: TGTGCCAGCAGTTTAGGGGCGGGAGGGAGCGACGAGCAGTACTTC.

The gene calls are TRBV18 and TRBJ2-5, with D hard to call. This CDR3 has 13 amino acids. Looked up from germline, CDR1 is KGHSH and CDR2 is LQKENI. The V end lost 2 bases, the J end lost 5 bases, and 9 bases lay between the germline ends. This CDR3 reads CASSPFGRETQYF. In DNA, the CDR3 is TGTGCCAGCTCACCATTCGGGCGGGAGACCCAGTACTTC.

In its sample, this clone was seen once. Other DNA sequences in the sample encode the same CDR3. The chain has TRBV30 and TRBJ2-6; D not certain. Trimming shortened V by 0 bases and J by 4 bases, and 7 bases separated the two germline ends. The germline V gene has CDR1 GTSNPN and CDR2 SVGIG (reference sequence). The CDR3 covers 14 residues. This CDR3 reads CAWSVGSGANVLTF. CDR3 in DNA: TGTGCCTGGAGTGTAGGTTCCGGGGCCAACGTCCTGACTTTC.

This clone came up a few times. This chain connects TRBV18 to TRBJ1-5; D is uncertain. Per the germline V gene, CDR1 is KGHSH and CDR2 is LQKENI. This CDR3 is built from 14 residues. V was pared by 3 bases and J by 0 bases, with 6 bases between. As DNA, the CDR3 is TGTGCCAGCTCACCCGGGGTTAGCAATCAGCCCCAGCATTTT. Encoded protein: CASSPGVSNQPQHF.

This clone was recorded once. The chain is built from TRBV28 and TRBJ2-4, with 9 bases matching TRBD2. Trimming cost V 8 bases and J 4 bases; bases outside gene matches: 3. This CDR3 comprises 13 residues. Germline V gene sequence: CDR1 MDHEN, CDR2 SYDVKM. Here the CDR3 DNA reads TGTGCCAGCCGGACTAGCGCGAAAAACATTCAGTACTTC. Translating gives CASRTSAKNIQYF.

CDR3 nucleotide sequence: TGTGCCAGCAGCTCTATCGGACCTGGCTCCGAGCAGTACTTC. It translates to CASSSIGPGSEQYF. The chain is built from TRBV7-3 and TRBJ2-7; D remains unclear. The CDR3 runs 14 residues. The V and J ends lost 4 bases and 6 bases respectively, with 16 bases between them. Germline CDR1 SGHTA, CDR2 FQGTGA.

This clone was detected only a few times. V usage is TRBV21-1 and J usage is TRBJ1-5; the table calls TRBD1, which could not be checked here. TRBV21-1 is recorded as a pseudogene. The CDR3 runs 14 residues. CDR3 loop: CASSGGHSNQPQHF. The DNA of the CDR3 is TGTGCCAGCAGCGGGGGACACAGCAATCAGCCCCAGCATTTT.

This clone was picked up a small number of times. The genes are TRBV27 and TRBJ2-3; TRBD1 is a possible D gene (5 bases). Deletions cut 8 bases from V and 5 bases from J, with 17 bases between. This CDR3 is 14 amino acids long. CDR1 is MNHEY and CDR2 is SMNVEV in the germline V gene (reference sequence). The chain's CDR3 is CASGKQGFGDTQYF. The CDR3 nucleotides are TGTGCCAGCGGGAAGCAGGGTTTCGGAGATACGCAGTATTTT.

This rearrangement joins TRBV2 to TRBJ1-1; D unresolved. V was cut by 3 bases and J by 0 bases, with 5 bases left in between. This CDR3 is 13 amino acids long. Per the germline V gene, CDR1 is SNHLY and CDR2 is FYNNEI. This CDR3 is CASSDSLNTEAFF. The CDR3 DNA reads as TGTGCCAGCAGTGACAGTTTGAACACTGAAGCTTTCTTT.

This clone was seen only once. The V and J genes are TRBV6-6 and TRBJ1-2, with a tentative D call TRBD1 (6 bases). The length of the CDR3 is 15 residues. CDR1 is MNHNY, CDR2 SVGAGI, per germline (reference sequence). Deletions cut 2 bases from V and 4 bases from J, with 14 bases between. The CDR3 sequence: CASSYEGGIGYGYTF. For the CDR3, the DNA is TGTGCCAGCAGTTACGAGGGGGGCATCGGCTATGGCTACACCTTC.

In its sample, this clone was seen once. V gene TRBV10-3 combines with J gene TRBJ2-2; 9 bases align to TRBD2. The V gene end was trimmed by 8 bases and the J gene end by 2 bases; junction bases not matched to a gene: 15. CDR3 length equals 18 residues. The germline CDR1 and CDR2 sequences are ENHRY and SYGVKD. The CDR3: CAILIASRREGNTGELFF. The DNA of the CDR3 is TGTGCCATCTTAATTGCCTCGCGGCGGGAGGGTAACACCGGGGAGCTGTTTTTT.

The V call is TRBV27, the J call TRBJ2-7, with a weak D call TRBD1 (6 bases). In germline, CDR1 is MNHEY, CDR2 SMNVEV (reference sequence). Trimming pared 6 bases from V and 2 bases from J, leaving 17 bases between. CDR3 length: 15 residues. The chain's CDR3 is CASSPTPTGTYEQYF. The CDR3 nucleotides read TGTGCCAGCAGCCCGACGCCGACAGGCACCTACGAGCAGTACTTC.

CDR3 amino acids: CASSIPGSNEKLFF. The CDR3 DNA follows: TGTGCCAGTAGTATTCCGGGGTCTAATGAAAAACTGTTTTTT. The gene calls are TRBV19 and TRBJ1-4, with D unclear. V was clipped by 3 bases and J by 3 bases, with 8 bases between them. This CDR3 contains 14 residues. Germline CDR1 LNHDA, CDR2 SQIVND (reference sequence).

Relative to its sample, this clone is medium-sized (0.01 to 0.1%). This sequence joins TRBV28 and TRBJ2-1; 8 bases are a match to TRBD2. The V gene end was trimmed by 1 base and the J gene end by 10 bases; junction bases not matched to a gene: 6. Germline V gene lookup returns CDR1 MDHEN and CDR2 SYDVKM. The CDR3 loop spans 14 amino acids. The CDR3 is CASSLFGLAGEQFF. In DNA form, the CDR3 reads TGTGCCAGCAGTTTATTCGGACTAGCTGGCGAGCAGTTCTTC.

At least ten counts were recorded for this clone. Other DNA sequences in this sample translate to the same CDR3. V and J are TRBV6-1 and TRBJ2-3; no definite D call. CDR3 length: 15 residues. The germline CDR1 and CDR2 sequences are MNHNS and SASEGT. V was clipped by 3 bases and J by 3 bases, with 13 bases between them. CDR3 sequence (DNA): TGTGCCAGCAGTGAGTCGGTAGATCTGACAGATACGCAGTATTTT. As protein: CASSESVDLTDTQYF.

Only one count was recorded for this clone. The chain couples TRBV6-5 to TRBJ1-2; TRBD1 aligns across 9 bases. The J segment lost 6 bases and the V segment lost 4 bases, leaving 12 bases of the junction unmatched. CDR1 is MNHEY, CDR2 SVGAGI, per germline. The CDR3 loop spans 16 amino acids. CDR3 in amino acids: CASSLNQLTGGNGYTF. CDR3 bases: TGTGCCAGCAGTTTAAACCAATTAACAGGGGGCAATGGCTACACCTTC.

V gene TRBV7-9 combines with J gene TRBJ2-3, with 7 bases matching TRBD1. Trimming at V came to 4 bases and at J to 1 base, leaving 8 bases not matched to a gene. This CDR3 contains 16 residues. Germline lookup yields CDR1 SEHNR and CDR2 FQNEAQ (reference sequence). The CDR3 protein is CASSSARTGCTDTQYF. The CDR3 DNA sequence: TGTGCCAGCAGCTCGGCCAGGACAGGCTGCACAGATACGCAGTATTTT. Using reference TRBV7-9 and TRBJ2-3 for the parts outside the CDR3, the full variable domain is DTGVSQNPRHKITKRGQNVTFRCDPISEHNRLYWYRQTLGQGPEFLTYFQNEAQLEKSRLLSDRFSAERPKGSFSTLEIQRTEQGDSAMYLCASSSARTGCTDTQYFGPGTRLTVL.

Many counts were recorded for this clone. The CDR3 nucleotides are TGTGCCAGCAGTGAATTGGACCCCACCTACTACGAGCAGTACTTC. It codes for CASSELDPTYYEQYF. The genes are TRBV2 and TRBJ2-5; D remains ambiguous. The DNA matches TRBJ2-7 better at its end, which makes the J call doubtful. This CDR3 has 15 residues. Germline CDR1 SNHLY, CDR2 FYNNEI.

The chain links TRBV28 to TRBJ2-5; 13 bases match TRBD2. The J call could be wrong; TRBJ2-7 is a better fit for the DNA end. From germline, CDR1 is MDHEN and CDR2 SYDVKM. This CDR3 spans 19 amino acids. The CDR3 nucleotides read TGTGCCAGCAGTTTATGTCCCTCGACTAGCGGGAGGTGGATCTACGAGCAGTACTTC. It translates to CASSLCPSTSGRWIYEQYF.

CDR3 sequence: CATSRVSLANSGANVLTF. CDR3 DNA: TGTGCCACCAGCAGAGTCTCGCTAGCCAACTCTGGGGCCAACGTCCTGACTTTC. This sequence joins TRBV15 and TRBJ2-6; D possibly corresponds to TRBD2 (5 bases). Per the germline V gene, CDR1 is LNHNV and CDR2 is YYDKDF (reference sequence). Trimming pared 1 base from V and 0 bases from J, leaving 13 bases between. The CDR3 spans 18 residues.

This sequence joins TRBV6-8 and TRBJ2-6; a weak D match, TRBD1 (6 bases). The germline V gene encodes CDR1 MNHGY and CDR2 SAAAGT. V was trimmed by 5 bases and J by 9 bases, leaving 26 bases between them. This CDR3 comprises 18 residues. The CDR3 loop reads CASSAGTRSNKSGNVLTF. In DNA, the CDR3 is TGTGCCAGCAGTGCCGGGACACGCTCTAACAAGTCGGGCAACGTCCTGACTTTC.